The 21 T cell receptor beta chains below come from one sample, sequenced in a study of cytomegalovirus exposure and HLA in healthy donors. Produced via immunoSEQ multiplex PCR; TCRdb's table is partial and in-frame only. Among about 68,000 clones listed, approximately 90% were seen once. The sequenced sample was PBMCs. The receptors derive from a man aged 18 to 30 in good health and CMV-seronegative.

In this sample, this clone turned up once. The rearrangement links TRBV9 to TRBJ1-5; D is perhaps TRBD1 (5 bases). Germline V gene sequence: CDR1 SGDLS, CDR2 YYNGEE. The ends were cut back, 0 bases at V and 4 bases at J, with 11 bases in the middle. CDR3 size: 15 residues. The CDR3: CASSVDAGRNQPQHF. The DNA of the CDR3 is TGTGCCAGCAGCGTAGACGCAGGGAGGAATCAGCCCCAGCATTTT.

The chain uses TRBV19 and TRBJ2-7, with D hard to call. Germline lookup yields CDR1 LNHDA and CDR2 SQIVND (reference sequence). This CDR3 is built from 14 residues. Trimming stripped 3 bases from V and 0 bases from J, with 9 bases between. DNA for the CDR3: TGTGCCAGTAGTATTGGGCTGCTCTCCTACGAGCAGTACTTC. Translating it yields CASSIGLLSYEQYF.

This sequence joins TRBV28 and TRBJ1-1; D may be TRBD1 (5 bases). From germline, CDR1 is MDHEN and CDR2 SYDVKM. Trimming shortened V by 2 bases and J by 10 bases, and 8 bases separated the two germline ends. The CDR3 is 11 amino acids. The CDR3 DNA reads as TGTGCCAGCAGTTTAATCGGGGGAGCTTTCTTT. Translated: CASSLIGGAFF.

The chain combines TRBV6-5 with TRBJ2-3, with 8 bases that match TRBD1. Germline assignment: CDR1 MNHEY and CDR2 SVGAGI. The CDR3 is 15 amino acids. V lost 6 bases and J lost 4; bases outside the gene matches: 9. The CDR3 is CASRRQGKEADTQYF. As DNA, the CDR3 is TGTGCCAGCAGACGACAGGGGAAGGAAGCAGATACGCAGTATTTT.

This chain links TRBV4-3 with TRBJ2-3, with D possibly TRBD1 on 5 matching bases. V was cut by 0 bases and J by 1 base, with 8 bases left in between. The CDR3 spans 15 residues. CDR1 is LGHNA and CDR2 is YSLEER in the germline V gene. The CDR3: CASSQDKQGTDTQYF. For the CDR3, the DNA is TGCGCCAGCAGCCAAGATAAACAGGGCACAGATACGCAGTATTTT.

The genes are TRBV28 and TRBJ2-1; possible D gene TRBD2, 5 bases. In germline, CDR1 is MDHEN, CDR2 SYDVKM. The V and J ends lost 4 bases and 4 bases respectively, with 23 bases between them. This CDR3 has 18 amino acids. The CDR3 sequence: CASSSPHGPRTAYNEQFF. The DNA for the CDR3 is TGTGCCAGCAGTTCCCCGCATGGCCCCCGGACTGCTTACAATGAGCAGTTCTTC.

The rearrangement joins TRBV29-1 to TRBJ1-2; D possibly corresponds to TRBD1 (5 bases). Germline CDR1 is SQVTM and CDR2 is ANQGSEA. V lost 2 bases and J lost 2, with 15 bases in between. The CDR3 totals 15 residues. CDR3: CSVEKGIGGNYGYTF. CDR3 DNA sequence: TGCAGCGTTGAAAAGGGTATCGGGGGAAACTATGGCTACACCTTC.

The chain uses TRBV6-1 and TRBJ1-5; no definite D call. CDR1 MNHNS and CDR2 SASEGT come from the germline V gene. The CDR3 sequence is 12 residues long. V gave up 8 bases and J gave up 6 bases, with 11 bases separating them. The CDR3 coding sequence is TGTGCCAGCGCCACCTCGGGTCAGCCCCAGCATTTT. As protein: CASATSGQPQHF.

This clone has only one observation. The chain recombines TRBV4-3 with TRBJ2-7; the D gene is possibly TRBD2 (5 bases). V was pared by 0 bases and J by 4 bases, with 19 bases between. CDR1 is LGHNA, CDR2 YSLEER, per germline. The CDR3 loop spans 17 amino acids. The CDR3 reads CASSQDLLREQFYEQYF. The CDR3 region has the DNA TGCGCCAGCAGCCAAGATCTTCTGAGGGAGCAGTTTTACGAGCAGTACTTC.

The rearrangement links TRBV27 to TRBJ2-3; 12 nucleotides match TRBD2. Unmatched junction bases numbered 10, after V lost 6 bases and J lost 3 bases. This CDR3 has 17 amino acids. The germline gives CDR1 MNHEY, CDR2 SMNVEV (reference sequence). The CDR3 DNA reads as TGTGCCAGCAGACATCCCCTAGCGGGAGGGCCTACAGATACGCAGTATTTT. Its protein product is CASRHPLAGGPTDTQYF.

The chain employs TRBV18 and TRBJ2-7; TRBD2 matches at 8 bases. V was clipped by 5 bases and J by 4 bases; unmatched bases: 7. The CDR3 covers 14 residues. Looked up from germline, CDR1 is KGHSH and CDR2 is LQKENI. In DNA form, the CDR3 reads TGTGCCAGCTCAGCTACTAGCGGCAGGTACGAGCAGTACTTC. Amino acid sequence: CASSATSGRYEQYF.

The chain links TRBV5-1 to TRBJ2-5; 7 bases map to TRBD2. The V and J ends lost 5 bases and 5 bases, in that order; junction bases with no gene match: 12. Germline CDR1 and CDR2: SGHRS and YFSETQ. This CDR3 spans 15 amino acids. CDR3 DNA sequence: TGCGCCAGCAGGCCCGGGACTATGGGCGGGGAGACCCAGTACTTC. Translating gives CASRPGTMGGETQYF.

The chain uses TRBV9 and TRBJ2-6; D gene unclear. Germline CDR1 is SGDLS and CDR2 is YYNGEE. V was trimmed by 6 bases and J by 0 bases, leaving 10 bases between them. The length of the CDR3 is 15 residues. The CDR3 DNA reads TGTGCCAGCACATCCTCCGGCTCTGGGGCCAACGTCCTGACTTTC. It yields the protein CASTSSGSGANVLTF. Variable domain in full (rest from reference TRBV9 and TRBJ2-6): DSGVTQTPKHLITATGQRVTLRCSPRSGDLSVYWYQQSLDQGLQFLIQYYNGEERAKGNILERFSAQQFPDLHSELNLSSLELGDSALYFCASTSSGSGANVLTFGAGSRLTVL.

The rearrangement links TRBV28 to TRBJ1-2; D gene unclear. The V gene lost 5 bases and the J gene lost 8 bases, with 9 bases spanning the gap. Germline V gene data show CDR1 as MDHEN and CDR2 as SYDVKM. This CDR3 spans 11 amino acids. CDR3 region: CASSPGVGYTF. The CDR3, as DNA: TGTGCCAGCAGTCCGGGAGTCGGCTACACCTTC.

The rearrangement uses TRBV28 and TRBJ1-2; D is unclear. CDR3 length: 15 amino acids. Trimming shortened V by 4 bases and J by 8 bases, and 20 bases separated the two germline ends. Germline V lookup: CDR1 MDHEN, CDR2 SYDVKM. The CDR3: CASSYGVTEGRGYTF. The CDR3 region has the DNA TGTGCCAGCAGTTACGGCGTAACGGAGGGTAGAGGCTACACCTTC.

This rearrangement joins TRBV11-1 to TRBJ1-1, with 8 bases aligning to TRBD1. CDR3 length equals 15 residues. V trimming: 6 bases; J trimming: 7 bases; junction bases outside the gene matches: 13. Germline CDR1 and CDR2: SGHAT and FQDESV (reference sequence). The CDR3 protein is CASRSTDRGNGEAFF. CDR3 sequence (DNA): TGTGCCAGCAGATCCACCGACAGGGGTAATGGTGAAGCTTTCTTT.

This CDR3 reads CASSISTSGKLEQYF. In nucleotides, the CDR3 is TGTGCCAGTAGTATATCGACTAGCGGCAAGCTCGAGCAGTACTTC. The gene calls are TRBV19 and TRBJ2-7; 9 bases map to TRBD2. V lost 2 bases, J lost 6 bases, and 8 bases stayed unmatched. Per germline, CDR1 LNHDA and CDR2 SQIVND (reference sequence). CDR3 size: 15 residues.

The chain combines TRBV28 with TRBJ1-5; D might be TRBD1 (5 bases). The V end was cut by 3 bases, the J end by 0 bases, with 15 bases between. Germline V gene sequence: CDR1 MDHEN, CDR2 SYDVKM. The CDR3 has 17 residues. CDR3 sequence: CASSFKWWGDSNQPQHF. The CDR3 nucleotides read TGTGCCAGCAGTTTTAAGTGGTGGGGGGATAGCAATCAGCCCCAGCATTTT.

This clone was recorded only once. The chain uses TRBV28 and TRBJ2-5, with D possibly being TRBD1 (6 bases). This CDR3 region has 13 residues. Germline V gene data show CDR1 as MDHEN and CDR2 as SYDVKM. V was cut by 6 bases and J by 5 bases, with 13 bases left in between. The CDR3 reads CASSAGDRETQYF. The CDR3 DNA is TGTGCCAGCAGCGCGGGCGACAGGGAGACCCAGTACTTC.

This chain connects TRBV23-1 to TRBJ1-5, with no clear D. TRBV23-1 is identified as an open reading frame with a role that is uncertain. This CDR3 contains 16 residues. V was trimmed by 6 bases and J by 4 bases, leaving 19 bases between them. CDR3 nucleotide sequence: TGCGCCAGCAGACATATGCACAACGCCTTAAATCAGCCCCAGCATTTT. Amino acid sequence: CASRHMHNALNQPQHF.

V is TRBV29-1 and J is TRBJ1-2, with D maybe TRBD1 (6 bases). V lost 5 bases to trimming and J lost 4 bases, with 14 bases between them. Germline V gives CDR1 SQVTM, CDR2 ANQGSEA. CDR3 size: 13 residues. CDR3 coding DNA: TGCAGCGTTCTAGAACAGGGAGCCTATGGCTACACCTTC. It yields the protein CSVLEQGAYGYTF.